A single sample is the source of the 21 T cell receptor beta chains below, sequenced in a study of blood T cell repertoires in COVID-19. The protocol was immunoSEQ multiplex PCR, while the TCRdb copy is restricted to in-frame clones and leaves out a portion. The sample shows about 34,000 clones, about nine tenths of them seen only once. The sequenced sample was peripheral blood. These TCRs come from an elderly man with acute or convalescent COVID-19.

J is TRBJ1-3 and V is TRBV7-9, with D possibly matching TRBD1 (5 bases). The V and J ends lost 8 bases and 3 bases respectively, with 8 bases between them. CDR3 length: 12 residues. The V gene's germline CDR1 is SEHNR and CDR2 FQNEAQ (reference sequence). The CDR3 DNA is TGTGCCAGCCCGGGGGGTGGAAACACCATATATTTT. Its translation is CASPGGGNTIYF.

V usage is TRBV6-5 and J usage is TRBJ1-2, with TRBD1 as a possible D gene (5 bases). This CDR3 region has 12 residues. Trimming shortened V by 8 bases and J by 4 bases, and 11 bases separated the two germline ends. Germline assignment: CDR1 MNHEY and CDR2 SVGAGI. The CDR3 sequence: CASPRQPYGYTF. The CDR3 DNA reads as TGTGCCAGCCCTAGACAGCCCTATGGCTACACCTTC.

This chain uses TRBV10-3 with TRBJ1-2; 11 nucleotides match TRBD1. This CDR3 has 16 amino acids. Looked up from germline, CDR1 is ENHRY and CDR2 is SYGVKD. The junction had 12 bases not matched to a gene; V was cut back by 9 bases and J by 3 bases. CDR3 DNA: TGTGCCATTCAGTCCCGGGACAGGGGGGGGGACTATGGCTACACCTTC. This sequence encodes CAIQSRDRGGDYGYTF.

The chain links TRBV3-1 (or the pseudogene TRBV3-2) to TRBJ2-2; a weak D match, TRBD1 (6 bases). This CDR3 is 15 amino acids long. V was clipped by 0 bases and J by 9 bases, with 14 bases between them. CDR1 and CDR2 (germline): LGHDT, YNNKEL (reference sequence). CDR3 region: CASSQDLGARRELFF. CDR3 coding DNA: TGTGCCAGCAGCCAAGATCTGGGGGCACGAAGGGAGCTGTTTTTT.

This chain connects TRBV7-6 to TRBJ2-7; the match to TRBD1 covers 10 bases. The CDR3 runs 16 residues. J was trimmed by 5 bases and V by 3 bases; bases with no gene match: 10. Germline V lookup: CDR1 SGHVS, CDR2 FNYEAQ. The CDR3 region is CASSLLAWDRGHEQYF. Here the CDR3 DNA reads TGTGCCAGCAGCTTGCTGGCATGGGACAGGGGCCACGAGCAGTACTTC.

This clone was seen once. The V call is TRBV19, the J call TRBJ1-2, with D possibly being TRBD1 (6 bases). Germline V gives CDR1 LNHDA, CDR2 SQIVND (reference sequence). Trimming left V 3 bases short and J 8 bases short, with 16 bases between. The CDR3 contains 14 residues. The CDR3 DNA sequence: TGTGCCAGTAGTATTTCGAGACAGGTGGAGGGCTACACCTTC. It specifies CASSISRQVEGYTF. Looking up the rest from reference TRBV19 and TRBJ1-2 gives the full variable domain: DGGITQSPKYLFRKEGQNVTLSCEQNLNHDAMYWYRQDPGQGLRLIYYSQIVNDFQKGDIAEGYSVSREKKESFPLTVTSAQKNPTAFYLCASSISRQVEGYTFGSGTRLTVV.

The chain uses TRBV5-1 and TRBJ2-5, with 9 bases aligning to TRBD1. J was trimmed by 5 bases and V by 4 bases; bases with no gene match: 12. The germline V gene encodes CDR1 SGHRS and CDR2 YFSETQ. The CDR3 extends over 16 amino acids. This chain's CDR3 is CASSVLPGQGTETQYF. CDR3 DNA: TGCGCCAGCAGCGTATTACCGGGACAGGGTACCGAGACCCAGTACTTC. The variable domain in full, with the rest retrieved from reference TRBV5-1 and TRBJ2-5, is KAGVTQTPRYLIKTRGQQVTLSCSPISGHRSVSWYQQTPGQGLQFLFEYFSETQRNKGNFPGRFSGRQFSNSRSEMNVSTLELGDSALYLCASSVLPGQGTETQYFGPGTRLLVL.

CDR3 bases: TGTGCCAGCAGTTTCCCTCTCACGGGGACAGCCAATGAGCAGTTCTTC. The encoded protein is CASSFPLTGTANEQFF. The chain has TRBV28 and TRBJ2-1, with TRBD1 matching over 7 bases. This CDR3 is built from 16 residues. Germline CDR1 and CDR2: MDHEN and SYDVKM. The trim removed 3 bases at V and 6 bases at J, leaving 11 bases unmatched.

V and J are TRBV18 and TRBJ1-6, with 7 bases matching TRBD1. The junction had 5 bases not matched to a gene; V was cut back by 2 bases and J by 7 bases. The CDR3 contains 15 residues. Germline lookup yields CDR1 KGHSH and CDR2 LQKENI. As DNA, the CDR3 is TGTGCCAGCTCACCAGGCAGGGGGGTGAATTCACCCCTCCACTTT. This codes for CASSPGRGVNSPLHF.

On this clone: An end of the junction differs from the germline gene, which may be a read error. CDR3 nucleotide sequence: TGTGCCAGCAGCTTATCCCCTAGCGGGACATCATTAGCGGACTTC. Protein product: CASSLSPSGTSLADF. V is TRBV7-6 and J is TRBJ2-5; TRBD2 matches at 9 bases. CDR1 SGHVS and CDR2 FNYEAQ come from the germline V gene. The CDR3 runs to 15 residues.

The CDR3 DNA reads as TGTGCCAGCAGCCGGGACAGAAACTATGGCTACACCTTC. This encodes CASSRDRNYGYTF. This sequence joins TRBV4-2 and TRBJ1-2, with 7 nucleotides matching TRBD1. Germline loops: CDR1 LGHNA, CDR2 YNFKEQ. Germline trimming cut 4 bases from V and 2 bases from J; bases unmatched to any gene: 1. The CDR3 covers 13 residues.

V usage is TRBV6-4 and J usage is TRBJ2-3; 8 bases line up with TRBD1. V gave up 3 bases and J gave up 2 bases; unmatched junction bases: 4. The CDR3 loop spans 15 amino acids. Germline CDR1 MRHNA, CDR2 SNTAGT. CDR3 sequence: CASSEGQELTDTQYF. The CDR3 DNA is TGTGCCAGCAGTGAGGGACAGGAACTCACAGATACGCAGTATTTT.

The chain recombines TRBV15 with TRBJ2-5, with 10 bases lining up with TRBD2. V lost 0 bases to trimming and J lost 4 bases; unmatched junction nucleotides: 5. Germline V gene lookup returns CDR1 LNHNV and CDR2 YYDKDF (reference sequence). The CDR3 has 16 amino acids. The CDR3 DNA reads as TGTGCCACCAGCAGAGAGAGCGGGGGGGCGAGAGAGACCCAGTACTTC. Its translation: CATSRESGGARETQYF.

The rearrangement joins TRBV6-1 to TRBJ2-2, with D perhaps matching TRBD2 (5 bases). V was cut by 3 bases and J by 6 bases, with 14 bases left in between. CDR1 is MNHNS, CDR2 SASEGT, per germline. CDR3 length: 15 amino acids. The CDR3 DNA reads as TGTGCCAGCAGTGAGCCAGGAGGCGGCCCCGGGGAGCTGTTTTTT. Amino acids: CASSEPGGGPGELFF.

V usage is TRBV27 and J usage is TRBJ2-3; 7 bases fit TRBD1. The CDR3 loop spans 16 amino acids. CDR1 and CDR2 from the germline V gene are MNHEY and SMNVEV (reference sequence). The V segment lost 5 bases and the J segment 4 bases; nucleotides outside the gene matches: 12. The CDR3 nucleotides read TGTGCCAGCAGTCCCCTGACAGGGTTGTGGGCAGATACGCAGTATTTT. This translates into CASSPLTGLWADTQYF.

The CDR3: CASRGVVHSNQPQHF. In nucleotides, the CDR3 is TGTGCCAGTAGGGGAGTTGTTCATAGCAATCAGCCCCAGCATTTT. The V call is TRBV19, the J call TRBJ1-5; D gene ambiguous. V gave up 6 bases and J gave up 0 bases, with 12 bases separating them. Germline-derived CDR1 and CDR2 are LNHDA and SQIVND (reference sequence). This CDR3 is 15 amino acids long.

This chain connects TRBV5-6 to TRBJ1-5; D possibly corresponds to TRBD1 (6 bases). Trimming took off 4 bases at V and 7 bases at J, with 21 bases between the two ends. The CDR3 is 16 amino acids. CDR1 is SGHDT, CDR2 YYEEEE, per germline. CDR3 in DNA: TGTGCCAGCAGCACCGGGGCAGGGGCGCGAGGCCAGCCCCAGCATTTT. Protein sequence: CASSTGAGARGQPQHF.

The J gene is TRBJ2-3, the V gene TRBV18; TRBD2 matches 12 bases. CDR1 and CDR2 from the germline V gene are KGHSH and LQKENI. The junction had 7 bases not matched to a gene; V was cut back by 5 bases and J by 4 bases. The CDR3 totals 16 residues. This CDR3 is CASSGTTSGGADTQYF. As DNA, the CDR3 is TGTGCCAGCTCAGGTACGACTAGCGGGGGAGCAGATACGCAGTATTTT.

The chain employs TRBV6-1 and TRBJ1-1, with a possible D match to TRBD1 (5 bases). In germline, CDR1 is MNHNS, CDR2 SASEGT. CDR3 size: 14 residues. V lost 3 bases and J lost 7, with 15 bases in between. CDR3 region: CASSETAGTGEAFF. For the CDR3, the DNA is TGTGCCAGCAGTGAGACAGCAGGTACTGGTGAAGCTTTCTTT.

The CDR3 sequence: CASSSTGDQETQYF. The CDR3 region has the DNA TGTGCCAGCAGTTCAACAGGGGATCAAGAGACCCAGTACTTC. The chain couples TRBV9 to TRBJ2-5; TRBD1 matches 7 bases. From germline, CDR1 is SGDLS and CDR2 YYNGEE. The V gene end was trimmed by 5 bases and the J gene end by 2 bases; junction bases not matched to a gene: 6. The CDR3 runs 14 residues.

In DNA form, the CDR3 reads TGTGCCAGCAGCTTAAGCCCAGGAAGGCACAATGAAGCTTTCTTT. It yields the protein CASSLSPGRHNEAFF. The genes are TRBV7-2 and TRBJ1-1; D remains unclear. Germline loops: CDR1 SGHTA, CDR2 FQGNSA. Trimming removed 2 bases from V and 7 bases from J, with 17 bases in between. CDR3 length: 15 residues.